This entry concerns a single T cell receptor (beta chain). Germline CDR1 SGHNT, CDR2 YYREEE (reference sequence). V was cut by 7 bases and J by 5 bases, with 12 bases left in between. CDR3 length equals 12 residues. The number of samples from each patient was between 1 and 8, taken pretreatment and on-treatment. The data are from a study of PD-L1 blockade in urothelial cancer. Study context: Individuals in the cohort had been given 0 to 3 earlier chemotherapy regimens. Investigators checked blood 3 weeks (second dose) and 6 weeks after treatment start.

The investigators introduced synthetic TCR analog templates into each PCR as spikes. Data came from immunoSEQ multiplex PCR; TCRdb stores just in-frame clones and leaves some out. Among about 69,000 clones, approximately 88% were seen once, and the ten largest hold roughly 3.2%. Sequencing used PBMCs, obtained around atezolizumab (anti-PD-L1) treatment. The chain employs TRBV5-4 and TRBJ2-5, with D perhaps TRBD1 (6 bases). This sequence was found in a man in his 60s with urothelial cancer. CDR3 sequence (DNA): TGTGCCAGCCAGGGGATCGAGGAGACCCAGTACTTC. It yields the protein CASQGIEETQYF.